The 28 T cell receptor beta chains listed next were all sequenced from one sample in a study of blood T cell repertoires in COVID-19 (dated by TCRdb to about 2020). Libraries were constructed by the immunoSEQ multiplex PCR assay. Held by TCRdb, this immuneACCESS table contains in-frame sequences only and omits some clones. Under half of the omission traces to an unresolved V gene where checked; the cause of the rest is unknown. For this sample there are about 140,000 clones; around nine tenths appear just once. The ten largest make up about 5.6% of the sample. Sequenced sample: peripheral blood. The receptors were sampled from a human donor in a cohort sampled during active COVID-19.

This chain connects TRBV19 to TRBJ2-1; TRBD2 might be the D (5 bases). V shed 4 bases and J shed 9 bases, with 16 bases lying between them. The CDR3 runs to 14 residues. Germline loops: CDR1 LNHDA, CDR2 SQIVND (reference sequence). The CDR3 DNA sequence: TGTGCCAGTAGTACGGGGATGTTCGGAAGTGAGCAGTTCTTC. As protein: CASSTGMFGSEQFF.

The rearrangement joins TRBV7-8 to TRBJ2-5, with TRBD2 matching over 8 bases. CDR3 size: 15 residues. In germline, CDR1 is SGHVS, CDR2 FQNEAQ. Trimming removed 2 bases from V and 3 bases from J; junction bases left unmatched: 5. CDR3 protein: CASSLRGGREETQYF. In DNA, the CDR3 is TGTGCCAGCAGCTTACGCGGGGGGAGGGAAGAGACCCAGTACTTC.

V usage is TRBV5-1 and J usage is TRBJ2-2; D gene unclear. Trimming stripped 0 bases from V and 4 bases from J, with 4 bases between. The length of the CDR3 is 13 residues. Germline CDR1 is SGHRS and CDR2 is YFSETQ. The CDR3 DNA reads TGCGCCAGCAGCTTGGATCGCACCGGGGAGCTGTTTTTT. Encoded protein: CASSLDRTGELFF. Supplemented by reference TRBV5-1 and TRBJ2-2, the full variable domain reads KAGVTQTPRYLIKTRGQQVTLSCSPISGHRSVSWYQQTPGQGLQFLFEYFSETQRNKGNFPGRFSGRQFSNSRSEMNVSTLELGDSALYLCASSLDRTGELFFGEGSRLTVL.

V and J are TRBV6-6 and TRBJ2-7; 9 bases match TRBD2. This CDR3 comprises 16 residues. The germline gives CDR1 MNHNY, CDR2 SVGAGI (reference sequence). The ends lost 0 bases at V and 6 bases at J; junction bases unmatched: 9. The CDR3 is CASSYSTTSGPSEQYF. DNA of the CDR3: TGTGCCAGCAGTTACTCGACGACTAGCGGCCCCTCCGAGCAGTACTTC.

The genes are TRBV28 and TRBJ2-1, with D perhaps matching TRBD2 (7 bases). CDR1 MDHEN and CDR2 SYDVKM come from the germline V gene. The germline V and J ends were trimmed by 7 bases and 1 base, with 8 bases remaining between them. This CDR3 has 13 amino acids. CDR3 in DNA: TGTGCCAGCAAGGGGGGGTCCTACAATGAGCAGTTCTTC. Translated, it gives CASKGGSYNEQFF.

This clone was counted ten times or more. This sequence joins TRBV6-5 and TRBJ1-2, with 9 positions matching TRBD1. The germline V gene encodes CDR1 MNHEY and CDR2 SVGAGI. The CDR3 is 14 residues long. The trim removed 6 bases at V and 7 bases at J, leaving 9 bases unmatched. The CDR3 here is CASRNRTGARGYTF. DNA for the CDR3: TGTGCCAGCAGAAATCGGACAGGGGCTCGTGGCTACACCTTC.

This rearrangement joins TRBV2 to TRBJ1-6; maybe TRBD1 (6 bases). The CDR3 loop spans 12 amino acids. The germline V and J ends were trimmed by 7 bases and 10 bases, with 11 bases remaining between them. Germline V gene data show CDR1 as SNHLY and CDR2 as FYNNEI. The CDR3 here is CASNGGRSPLHF. CDR3 bases: TGTGCCAGCAACGGGGGGCGGTCACCCCTCCACTTT.

V usage is TRBV19 and J usage is TRBJ1-1; D call uncertain. The CDR3 runs 13 residues. V lost 7 bases and J 3 bases, leaving 12 bases between the germline ends. The germline gives CDR1 LNHDA, CDR2 SQIVND (reference sequence). In DNA, the CDR3 is TGTGCCAGTACAGGAGGGCGGGACACTGAAGCTTTCTTT. Translated, it gives CASTGGRDTEAFF.

The rearrangement uses TRBV7-8 and TRBJ2-2; 8 bases align to TRBD2. V trimming: 5 bases; J trimming: 5 bases; junction bases outside the gene matches: 16. The CDR3 runs 18 residues. Germline V gene lookup returns CDR1 SGHVS and CDR2 FQNEAQ. This chain's CDR3 is CASSPRGGRASSTGELFF. The CDR3 nucleotides are TGTGCCAGCAGCCCTCGGGGGGGGAGGGCTAGCTCGACCGGGGAGCTGTTTTTT.

This clone was counted once. The chain has TRBV29-1 and TRBJ1-2; D gene uncertain. This CDR3 region has 16 residues. Germline CDR1 is SQVTM and CDR2 is ANQGSEA. V dropped 0 bases and J dropped 0 bases, with 14 bases sitting between them. CDR3 sequence reads: CSVEDLQGLANYGYTF. As DNA, the CDR3 is TGCAGCGTTGAAGATCTTCAAGGCCTAGCTAACTATGGCTACACCTTC.

A few counts support this clone. The J gene is TRBJ2-1, the V gene TRBV24-1; 7 nucleotides line up with TRBD2. Germline loops: CDR1 KGHDR, CDR2 SFDVKD. V shed 10 bases and J 0 bases; nucleotides not matched to a gene: 5. CDR3 size: 14 residues. In DNA form, the CDR3 reads TGTGCCACACCCCGGACTAGCTCCTACAATGAGCAGTTCTTC. Translation: CATPRTSSYNEQFF.

This chain links TRBV7-4 with TRBJ2-7; TRBD1 might be the D (5 bases). The CDR3 has 15 amino acids. Germline CDR1 is SGHVT and CDR2 is SQSDAQ. The V end was cut by 1 base, the J end by 5 bases, with 15 bases between. CDR3 residues: CASSLEVRVADEQYF. DNA of the CDR3: TGTGCCAGCAGCTTAGAGGTCAGGGTGGCCGACGAGCAGTACTTC.

The chain is built from TRBV13 and TRBJ1-4; TRBD1 matches at 8 bases. Trimming at V came to 5 bases and at J to 7 bases, leaving 3 bases not matched to a gene. The CDR3 is 13 residues long. Per germline, CDR1 PRHDT and CDR2 FYEKMQ (reference sequence). Here the CDR3 DNA reads TGTGCCAGCAGCACGACAGGGGTTGAAAAACTGTTTTTT. Encoded protein: CASSTTGVEKLFF.

The chain is built from TRBV25-1 and TRBJ2-3; D call uncertain. The germline V and J ends were trimmed by 4 bases and 2 bases, with 7 bases remaining between them. Germline V gene data show CDR1 as MGHDK and CDR2 as SYGVNS. The CDR3 is 13 residues long. CDR3 DNA: TGTGCCAGCAGTGCCGTCTCCACAGATACGCAGTATTTT. This codes for CASSAVSTDTQYF.

J is TRBJ1-2 and V is TRBV28; TRBD1 agrees at 12 bases. The CDR3 is 14 residues long. Germline V gene data show CDR1 as MDHEN and CDR2 as SYDVKM. V lost 3 bases, J lost 8 bases, and 4 bases stayed unmatched. CDR3 bases: TGTGCCAGCAGTTTGGGACAGGGGGCGAGGGGCTACACCTTC. Protein: CASSLGQGARGYTF.

This chain connects TRBV10-3 to TRBJ2-5, with D possibly matching TRBD2 (6 bases). Germline V lookup: CDR1 ENHRY, CDR2 SYGVKD. Trimming removed 11 bases at V and 3 bases at J, with 16 bases between. The CDR3 loop spans 13 amino acids. CDR3 residues: CALRGVDEETQYF. As DNA, the CDR3 is TGTGCCCTCCGCGGGGTGGACGAAGAGACCCAGTACTTC.

This rearrangement joins TRBV6-5 to TRBJ2-3; the match to TRBD1 covers 9 bases. Germline trimming cut 2 bases from V and 5 bases from J; bases unmatched to any gene: 5. The CDR3 loop spans 15 amino acids. Germline lookup yields CDR1 MNHEY and CDR2 SVGAGI. CDR3 coding DNA: TGTGCCAGCAGTTACCAACAGGGGGCTGAAGATACGCAGTATTTT. Its protein is CASSYQQGAEDTQYF.

This chain uses TRBV25-1 with TRBJ1-1; D possibly corresponds to TRBD1 (6 bases). CDR1 MGHDK and CDR2 SYGVNS come from the germline V gene. Trimming pared 5 bases from V and 6 bases from J, leaving 13 bases between. The CDR3 is made up of 13 amino acids. This CDR3 reads CASSNTGRAEAFF. CDR3 bases: TGTGCCAGCAGTAACACAGGGAGGGCTGAAGCTTTCTTT.

The gene calls are TRBV28 and TRBJ1-1, with 8 bases that match TRBD1. The CDR3 runs 15 residues. CDR1 and CDR2 from the germline V gene are MDHEN and SYDVKM. V lost 4 bases to trimming and J lost 7 bases; unmatched junction nucleotides: 11. CDR3 nucleotide sequence: TGTGCCAGCAGTTCAGCCGGCCAGGGGGCCAGTGAAGCTTTCTTT. Amino acids: CASSSAGQGASEAFF.

V and J are TRBV9 and TRBJ2-5; D is possibly TRBD2 (6 bases). Trimming shortened V by 1 base and J by 4 bases, and 11 bases separated the two germline ends. The germline CDR1 and CDR2 sequences are SGDLS and YYNGEE. The CDR3 is 14 residues long. As DNA, the CDR3 is TGTGCCAGCAGCGTATCCCTAGCGTTAGAGACCCAGTACTTC. Protein product: CASSVSLALETQYF.

The gene calls are TRBV9 and TRBJ2-2, with TRBD2 identical over 9 bases. V gave up 4 bases and J gave up 7 bases; unmatched junction bases: 11. The CDR3 covers 16 residues. CDR1 SGDLS and CDR2 YYNGEE come from the germline V gene. The CDR3 reads CASSLEGGRGDGELFF. CDR3 bases: TGTGCCAGCAGCTTAGAGGGCGGGAGGGGTGACGGGGAGCTGTTTTTT.

The chain couples TRBV2 to TRBJ2-1, with D possibly being TRBD1 (5 bases). In germline, CDR1 is SNHLY, CDR2 FYNNEI. V lost 6 bases, J lost 8 bases, and 20 bases lay in between. This CDR3 has 15 amino acids. The CDR3 DNA is TGTGCCAGCAGAGGACACACTGGGGATTACTATGAGCAGTTCTTC. It codes for CASRGHTGDYYEQFF.

This chain connects TRBV7-2 to TRBJ1-2; 7 bases map to TRBD1. CDR1 is SGHTA and CDR2 is FQGNSA in the germline V gene. CDR3 size: 16 residues. Trimming took 2 bases from V and 4 from J; bases not matched to a gene: 10. The CDR3 sequence is CASSLYRTGRGYGYTF. The CDR3 DNA follows: TGTGCCAGCAGCTTATACAGGACAGGAAGGGGCTATGGCTACACCTTC.

The V and J genes are TRBV5-6 and TRBJ2-7; D not resolved. Germline CDR1 and CDR2: SGHDT and YYEEEE. This CDR3 comprises 11 residues. The ends were cut back, 4 bases at V and 2 bases at J, with 4 bases in the middle. The CDR3 loop is CASSPAYEQYF. The CDR3 DNA follows: TGTGCCAGCAGCCCAGCCTACGAGCAGTACTTC.

The chain employs TRBV11-2 and TRBJ1-1, with D tentatively TRBD1 (6 bases). The CDR3 runs 14 residues. Germline values: CDR1 SGHAT, CDR2 FQNNGV. Trimming left V 5 bases short and J 10 bases short, with 20 bases between. CDR3 amino acids: CASSTDGGHVRAFF. The CDR3 nucleotides read TGTGCCAGCAGCACGGACGGGGGGCACGTGCGAGCTTTCTTT. The complete variable domain, with remaining parts taken from reference TRBV11-2 and TRBJ1-1, reads EAGVAQSPRYKIIEKRQSVAFWCNPISGHATLYWYQQILGQGPKLLIQFQNNGVVDDSQLPKDRFSAERLKGVDSTLKIQPAKLEDSAVYLCASSTDGGHVRAFFGQGTRLTVV.

This clone has just one count. The chain joins TRBV5-1 to TRBJ2-7; 10 bases map to TRBD2. From germline, CDR1 is SGHRS and CDR2 YFSETQ. This CDR3 contains 17 residues. V was pared by 0 bases and J by 1 base, with 7 bases of the junction left unmatched. The DNA for the CDR3 is TGCGCCAGCAGCTTGGCTAGCGGGAGTGGGAGGTCCTACGAGCAGTACTTC. This encodes CASSLASGSGRSYEQYF. Filled out from reference TRBV5-1 and TRBJ2-7, the complete variable domain reads KAGVTQTPRYLIKTRGQQVTLSCSPISGHRSVSWYQQTPGQGLQFLFEYFSETQRNKGNFPGRFSGRQFSNSRSEMNVSTLELGDSALYLCASSLASGSGRSYEQYFGPGTRLTVT.

This clone was detected a few times. The chain has TRBV5-1 and TRBJ2-7; 7 bases map to TRBD2. There are 13 residues in the CDR3. Germline assignment: CDR1 SGHRS and CDR2 YFSETQ. V gave up 5 bases and J gave up 5 bases; unmatched junction bases: 7. The CDR3 DNA follows: TGCGCCAGCAGATCCGGGAGGATAAACGAGCAGTACTTC. Translating it yields CASRSGRINEQYF.

V is TRBV19 and J is TRBJ2-3; 15 bases are shared with TRBD2. CDR3 size: 18 residues. The ends lost 3 bases at V and 2 bases at J; junction bases unmatched: 6. CDR1 is LNHDA, CDR2 SQIVND, per germline (reference sequence). The CDR3 is CASSIGLAGGAFTDTQYF. In DNA, the CDR3 is TGTGCCAGTAGTATTGGACTAGCGGGGGGGGCATTCACAGATACGCAGTATTTT. Full variable domain (missing parts from reference TRBV19 and TRBJ2-3): DGGITQSPKYLFRKEGQNVTLSCEQNLNHDAMYWYRQDPGQGLRLIYYSQIVNDFQKGDIAEGYSVSREKKESFPLTVTSAQKNPTAFYLCASSIGLAGGAFTDTQYFGPGTRLTVL.